The subject of this entry is one T cell receptor (beta chain). This sample was included in a study of blood T cell repertoires in COVID-19. Study in general: Sources were T cells, B-cell-depleted T cells, or PBMCs; the material itself was cDNA or gDNA.

V lost 8 bases and J lost 4; bases outside the gene matches: 16. The CDR3 sequence is 16 residues long. Germline CDR1 reads LNHDA; CDR2 reads SQIVND (reference sequence). Libraries were prepared by immunoSEQ multiplex PCR; TCRdb keeps only in-frame clonotypes and omits some of them. The sample lists approximately 170,000 clones, roughly 80% occurring once. Participants came from under 30 US areas, aged roughly 18 to 100 years. Assignments of participants to cohorts depended upon their own reported clinical history. Recovered participants had two consecutive negative NP/OP PCR tests, healthcare professional clearance, or symptom resolution.

V and J are TRBV19 and TRBJ1-1, with TRBD1 matching over 7 bases. Sequenced material: PBMCs or T cells enriched from blood (not recorded which). This TCR derives from a woman aged 45 to 65 who had recovered from COVID-19. The CDR3 loop reads CASENKHRDSFTEAFF. CDR3 nucleotides: TGTGCCAGTGAAAATAAGCACCGGGACAGCTTCACTGAAGCTTTCTTT.